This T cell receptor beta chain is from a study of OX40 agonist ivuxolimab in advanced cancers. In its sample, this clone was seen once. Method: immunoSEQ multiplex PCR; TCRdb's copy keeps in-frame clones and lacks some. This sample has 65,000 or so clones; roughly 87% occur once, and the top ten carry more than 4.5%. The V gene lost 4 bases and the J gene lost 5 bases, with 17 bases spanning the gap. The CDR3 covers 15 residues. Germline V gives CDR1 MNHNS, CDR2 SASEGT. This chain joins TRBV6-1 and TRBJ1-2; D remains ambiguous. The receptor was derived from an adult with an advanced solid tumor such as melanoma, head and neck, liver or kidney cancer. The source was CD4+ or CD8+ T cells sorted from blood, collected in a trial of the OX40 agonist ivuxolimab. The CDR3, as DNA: TGTGCCAGCAGTGTTATACAGCCATCCCTTTATGGCTACACCTTC. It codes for CASSVIQPSLYGYTF.